This TCR beta chain came from a study of cytomegalovirus exposure and HLA in healthy donors. The study ran its PCR with 60 Vbeta and 13 Jbeta primers. The data were produced by immunoSEQ multiplex PCR, yet TCRdb's version contains in-frame clones alone and is incomplete. Recorded for this sample: some 62,000 clones. The CDR3 contains 14 residues. V was shortened by 5 bases and J by 6 bases, with 14 bases between the two germline ends. In germline, CDR1 is LNHDA, CDR2 SQIVND (reference sequence). Comment on this clone: Its antigen remains unknown.

Study-level results: Analysis was carried out at a later point, and it linked a missense DCLRE1C variant to TCR beta V- and J-gene trimming. An analysis done earlier found most TCR beta V segments productive about 87% or about 30% of the time.

The source material was PBMCs. The V and J genes are TRBV19 and TRBJ1-5; D is unresolved. The clonotype was recovered from a man aged 25-45 years in good health and CMV-seropositive. CDR3 DNA: TGTGCCAGTAGTTCGGGTGGTCGGGGTCAGCCCCAGCATTTT. This gives the protein CASSSGGRGQPQHF.